A selection of T cell receptor beta chains follows, all from one sample in a study of T-cell memory formation after mild COVID-19. TCRdb fed the 5' RACE reads into MiXCR, producing one record per CDR3 protein. The repertoire holds about 430,000 distinct CDR3 sequences, with 24% as singletons. Material: PBMCs or a T cell subset sorted from them (not recorded which). These receptors were taken from an adult woman who had mild COVID-19 (a few samples of this study predate the infection). Cell type and time point are not known. CDR3s include the opening cysteine and the closing phenylalanine or tryptophan. Fields, in order: V gene, J gene, clone size, D gene, CDR3 protein, CDR3 DNA. A D gene is named only where the DNA matches it firmly. Clone size is given for some rows only: seen once, a few or many times, or a class if the clone is expanded.

v_gene: TRBV6-4
j_gene: TRBJ2-3
abundance: many
d_gene: TRBD2
CDR3aa: CASSDQRGEADTQYF
CDR3nt: TGTGCCAGCAGTGACCAGCGGGGGGAAGCAGATACGCAGTATTTT

v_gene: TRBV2
j_gene: TRBJ2-2
abundance: -
d_gene: TRBD2
CDR3aa: CASDPAGGNTGELFF
CDR3nt: TGTGCCAGCGATCCGGCGGGAGGGAACACCGGGGAGCTGTTTTTT

v_gene: TRBV20-1
j_gene: TRBJ1-2
abundance: few
d_gene: -
CDR3aa: CSASGSTNYGYTF
CDR3nt: TGCAGTGCTAGCGGGAGCACTAACTATGGCTACACCTTC

v_gene: TRBV29-1
j_gene: TRBJ2-3
abundance: -
d_gene: -
CDR3aa: CSVDPATDTQYF
CDR3nt: TGCAGCGTTGATCCAGCCACAGATACGCAGTATTTT

v_gene: TRBV6-1
j_gene: TRBJ1-5
abundance: -
d_gene: -
CDR3aa: CASSDTQGVQPQHF
CDR3nt: TGTGCCAGCAGTGATACCCAGGGCGTTCAGCCCCAGCATTTT

v_gene: TRBV7-8
j_gene: TRBJ2-3
abundance: few
d_gene: -
CDR3aa: CASSLGPAVSTDTQYF
CDR3nt: TGTGCCAGCAGCTTAGGCCCAGCGGTGAGCACAGATACGCAGTATTTT

v_gene: TRBV29-1
j_gene: TRBJ2-3
abundance: once
d_gene: TRBD2
CDR3aa: CSVLLSGGAGDTQYF
CDR3nt: TGCAGCGTTCTTCTTAGCGGGGGGGCCGGGGATACGCAGTATTTT

v_gene: TRBV9
j_gene: TRBJ2-5
abundance: few
d_gene: -
CDR3aa: CASSEKVDLLQETQYF
CDR3nt: TGTGCCAGCAGCGAAAAGGTCGACCTACTCCAAGAGACCCAGTACTTC

v_gene: TRBV6-2/TRBV6-3
j_gene: TRBJ2-7
abundance: -
d_gene: TRBD2
CDR3aa: CASSYTGLAGFYEQYF
CDR3nt: TGTGCCAGCAGTTACACGGGACTAGCGGGCTTCTACGAGCAGTACTTC

v_gene: TRBV29-1
j_gene: TRBJ1-2
abundance: few
d_gene: TRBD1
CDR3aa: CSVVGGTDYGYTF
CDR3nt: TGCAGCGTTGTGGGTGGGACAGACTATGGCTACACCTTC

v_gene: TRBV6-4
j_gene: TRBJ2-1
abundance: -
d_gene: -
CDR3aa: CASSDSSGGRDEQFF
CDR3nt: TGTGCCAGCAGTGACTCGAGTGGGGGCCGCGATGAGCAGTTCTTC

v_gene: TRBV29-1
j_gene: TRBJ2-2
abundance: few
d_gene: TRBD1
CDR3aa: CSVEDPRTGETGELFF
CDR3nt: TGCAGCGTTGAAGATCCTAGGACAGGGGAGACCGGGGAGCTGTTTTTT

v_gene: TRBV6-1
j_gene: TRBJ1-5
abundance: -
d_gene: TRBD1
CDR3aa: CASRRGTGGGQPQHF
CDR3nt: TGTGCCAGCAGGAGGGGGACAGGAGGAGGCCAGCCCCAGCATTTT

v_gene: TRBV7-6
j_gene: TRBJ2-4
abundance: -
d_gene: -
CDR3aa: CASSLDVPGGRAKNIQYF
CDR3nt: TGTGCCAGCAGCTTAGACGTTCCCGGGGGAAGGGCCAAAAACATTCAGTACTTC

v_gene: TRBV7-9
j_gene: TRBJ1-5
abundance: -
d_gene: -
CDR3aa: CASSLIGDNQPQHF
CDR3nt: TGTGCCAGCAGCTTAATAGGGGACAATCAGCCCCAGCATTTT

v_gene: TRBV30
j_gene: TRBJ2-5
abundance: -
d_gene: TRBD1
CDR3aa: CAWGKQGARETQYF
CDR3nt: TGTGCCTGGGGGAAACAGGGGGCCAGGGAGACCCAGTACTTC

v_gene: TRBV6-2/TRBV6-3
j_gene: TRBJ1-6
abundance: -
d_gene: TRBD1
CDR3aa: CASRTKTGASFNSPLHF
CDR3nt: TGTGCCAGCAGGACTAAGACAGGGGCATCCTTCAATTCACCCCTCCACTTT

v_gene: TRBV20-1
j_gene: TRBJ2-7
abundance: few
d_gene: TRBD1
CDR3aa: CSASFPGGFYEQYF
CDR3nt: TGCAGTGCTAGTTTTCCAGGGGGCTTCTACGAGCAGTACTTC

v_gene: TRBV6-6
j_gene: TRBJ1-2
abundance: few
d_gene: -
CDR3aa: CASSSEGRYGYTF
CDR3nt: TGTGCCAGCAGTTCGGAGGGGCGGTATGGCTACACCTTC

v_gene: TRBV5-6
j_gene: TRBJ2-7
abundance: -
d_gene: -
CDR3aa: CASSRPGRRSGEQYF
CDR3nt: TGTGCCAGCAGCCGCCCGGGACGCCGGTCCGGCGAGCAGTACTTC

v_gene: TRBV9
j_gene: TRBJ1-4
abundance: few
d_gene: -
CDR3aa: CASSVYGGANEKLFF
CDR3nt: TGTGCCAGCAGCGTATATGGGGGCGCTAATGAAAAACTGTTTTTT

v_gene: TRBV6-2/TRBV6-3
j_gene: TRBJ2-7
abundance: -
d_gene: -
CDR3aa: CASSYVVYEQYF
CDR3nt: TGTGCCAGCAGTTACGTCGTTTACGAGCAGTACTTC

v_gene: TRBV27
j_gene: TRBJ2-2
abundance: -
d_gene: TRBD2
CDR3aa: CASSIAGGPTGELFF
CDR3nt: TGTGCCAGCAGCATAGCGGGGGGGCCAACCGGGGAGCTGTTTTTT

v_gene: TRBV7-8
j_gene: TRBJ2-7
abundance: few
d_gene: TRBD2
CDR3aa: CASSQKGLDDEQYF
CDR3nt: TGTGCCAGCAGCCAAAAGGGACTAGATGACGAGCAGTACTTC

v_gene: TRBV5-5
j_gene: TRBJ2-5
abundance: -
d_gene: TRBD2
CDR3aa: CASSLLAGWGETQYF
CDR3nt: TGTGCCAGCAGCTTATTAGCGGGGTGGGGAGAGACCCAGTACTTC

v_gene: TRBV24-1
j_gene: TRBJ2-2
abundance: few
d_gene: TRBD2
CDR3aa: CATGQGSGRTGAGELFF
CDR3nt: TGTGCCACCGGACAGGGTAGCGGGAGGACGGGGGCCGGGGAGCTGTTTTTT

v_gene: TRBV5-1
j_gene: TRBJ2-6
abundance: few
d_gene: -
CDR3aa: CASSLVAGYSGANVLTF
CDR3nt: TGCGCCAGCAGCTTGGTTGCGGGCTACTCTGGGGCCAACGTCCTGACTTTC

v_gene: TRBV4-1
j_gene: TRBJ2-2
abundance: few
d_gene: -
CDR3aa: CASSQTNTGELFF
CDR3nt: TGCGCCAGCAGCCAAACAAACACCGGGGAGCTGTTTTTT

v_gene: TRBV6-5
j_gene: TRBJ2-2
abundance: -
d_gene: -
CDR3aa: CASSSGVYTGELFF
CDR3nt: TGTGCCAGCAGTAGCGGTGTCTACACCGGGGAGCTGTTTTTT

v_gene: TRBV4-1
j_gene: TRBJ1-2
abundance: -
d_gene: TRBD1
CDR3aa: CASSQGDSNYGYTF
CDR3nt: TGCGCCAGCAGCCAAGGGGACAGTAACTATGGCTACACCTTC

v_gene: TRBV28
j_gene: TRBJ2-7
abundance: -
d_gene: TRBD1
CDR3aa: CASSTYDRDDSKQYF
CDR3nt: TGTGCCAGCAGTACCTACGACAGGGACGATTCGAAGCAGTACTTC

v_gene: TRBV12-3/TRBV12-4
j_gene: TRBJ1-1
abundance: -
d_gene: -
CDR3aa: CASSFGAGPTLF
CDR3nt: TGTGCCAGCAGTTTCGGGGCAGGCCCTACCCTTTTT

v_gene: TRBV3-1
j_gene: TRBJ1-1
abundance: once
d_gene: TRBD1
CDR3aa: CASSQKGGTAEAFF
CDR3nt: TGTGCCAGCAGCCAGAAGGGGGGGACAGCAGAAGCTTTCTTT

v_gene: TRBV6-1
j_gene: TRBJ2-7
abundance: few
d_gene: -
CDR3aa: CASSVEADYEQYF
CDR3nt: TGTGCCAGCAGTGTAGAGGCTGACTACGAGCAGTACTTC

v_gene: TRBV7-2
j_gene: TRBJ2-1
abundance: many
d_gene: TRBD2
CDR3aa: CASSLALAGENEQFF
CDR3nt: TGTGCCAGCAGCTTAGCACTAGCGGGAGAGAATGAGCAGTTCTTC

v_gene: TRBV18
j_gene: TRBJ1-5
abundance: few
d_gene: -
CDR3aa: CASSPSEFRGNQPQHF
CDR3nt: TGTGCCAGCTCACCTAGTGAGTTTAGGGGCAATCAGCCCCAGCATTTT

v_gene: TRBV30
j_gene: TRBJ2-7
abundance: few
d_gene: -
CDR3aa: CAWSPRAGYEQYF
CDR3nt: TGTGCCTGGAGTCCCAGAGCGGGCTACGAGCAGTACTTC

v_gene: TRBV2
j_gene: TRBJ1-5
abundance: -
d_gene: -
CDR3aa: CASSEMNQPQHF
CDR3nt: TGTGCCAGCAGTGAAATGAATCAGCCCCAGCATTTT

v_gene: TRBV6-2/TRBV6-3
j_gene: TRBJ2-5
abundance: -
d_gene: TRBD2
CDR3aa: CASSRASGKETQYF
CDR3nt: TGTGCCAGCAGTAGGGCGAGCGGGAAAGAGACCCAGTACTTC

v_gene: TRBV5-6
j_gene: TRBJ2-7
abundance: few
d_gene: -
CDR3aa: CASSRTISAEQYF
CDR3nt: TGTGCCAGCTCACGGACGATTAGCGCGGAGCAGTACTTC

v_gene: TRBV11-2
j_gene: TRBJ2-1
abundance: -
d_gene: TRBD2
CDR3aa: CASSLGATSGGGNEQFF
CDR3nt: TGTGCCAGCAGCTTAGGCGCGACTAGCGGAGGGGGCAATGAGCAGTTCTTC

v_gene: TRBV7-6
j_gene: TRBJ2-1
abundance: -
d_gene: -
CDR3aa: CASSLGWGPNNEQFF
CDR3nt: TGTGCCAGCAGCTTAGGCTGGGGTCCAAACAATGAGCAGTTCTTC

v_gene: TRBV5-5
j_gene: TRBJ1-5
abundance: -
d_gene: -
CDR3aa: CASSQNTGFQPQHF
CDR3nt: TGTGCCAGCAGCCAGAATACAGGGTTTCAGCCCCAGCATTTT

v_gene: TRBV10-3
j_gene: TRBJ1-5
abundance: many
d_gene: -
CDR3aa: CAISEGTLRPQHF
CDR3nt: TGTGCCATCAGTGAGGGGACGCTCCGGCCCCAGCATTTT

v_gene: TRBV20-1
j_gene: TRBJ2-2
abundance: -
d_gene: TRBD1
CDR3aa: CSAFSTGKNTGELFF
CDR3nt: TGCAGTGCTTTTTCGACAGGGAAGAACACCGGGGAGCTGTTTTTT

v_gene: TRBV21-1
j_gene: TRBJ2-4
abundance: -
d_gene: -
CDR3aa: CASKGSKSCLVKNIQYF
CDR3nt: TGTGCCAGCAAAGGATCGAAGTCCTGCCTGGTCAAAAACATTCAGTACTTC

v_gene: TRBV6-5
j_gene: TRBJ2-5
abundance: -
d_gene: TRBD2
CDR3aa: CASSYSIPSGDVEETQYF
CDR3nt: TGTGCCAGCAGTTATAGTATACCTAGCGGGGATGTGGAGGAGACCCAGTACTTC

v_gene: TRBV24-1
j_gene: TRBJ2-1
abundance: -
d_gene: -
CDR3aa: CATSSWQGDNEQFF
CDR3nt: TGTGCCACCAGTTCTTGGCAGGGCGACAATGAGCAGTTCTTC

v_gene: TRBV9
j_gene: TRBJ2-3
abundance: few
d_gene: TRBD2
CDR3aa: CASSVGAGGNRPQYF
CDR3nt: TGTGCCAGCAGCGTAGGAGCGGGGGGGAACCGGCCGCAGTATTTT

v_gene: TRBV20-1
j_gene: TRBJ1-5
abundance: once
d_gene: -
CDR3aa: CSASPQVSRQPQHF
CDR3nt: TGCAGTGCTAGCCCCCAGGTTAGTCGTCAGCCCCAGCATTTT

v_gene: TRBV2
j_gene: TRBJ2-7
abundance: few
d_gene: -
CDR3aa: CASNLGNYEQYF
CDR3nt: TGTGCCAGCAATTTAGGGAACTACGAGCAGTACTTC

v_gene: TRBV7-9
j_gene: TRBJ1-5
abundance: few
d_gene: TRBD1
CDR3aa: CASSSGDRGRNQPQHF
CDR3nt: TGTGCCAGCAGCTCTGGGGACAGGGGACGCAATCAGCCCCAGCATTTT

v_gene: TRBV9
j_gene: TRBJ1-1
abundance: few
d_gene: -
CDR3aa: CASSALNTEAFF
CDR3nt: TGTGCCAGCAGCGCCTTGAACACTGAAGCTTTCTTT

v_gene: TRBV6-2/TRBV6-3
j_gene: TRBJ2-7
abundance: -
d_gene: -
CDR3aa: CASSSSPRAPLLYEQYF
CDR3nt: TGTGCCAGCAGTTCCTCCCCCCGGGCCCCGCTTCTCTACGAGCAGTACTTC

v_gene: TRBV20-1
j_gene: TRBJ2-7
abundance: -
d_gene: TRBD2
CDR3aa: CSARDSGGAYEQYF
CDR3nt: TGCAGTGCTAGAGATAGCGGGGGGGCATACGAGCAGTACTTC

v_gene: TRBV28
j_gene: TRBJ1-2
abundance: -
d_gene: TRBD1
CDR3aa: CASSFLRGDRNGYTF
CDR3nt: TGTGCCAGCAGTTTCTTGAGGGGGGACAGAAATGGCTACACCTTC

v_gene: TRBV27
j_gene: TRBJ2-7
abundance: -
d_gene: TRBD1
CDR3aa: CASALITGGYEQYF
CDR3nt: TGTGCCAGCGCCCTAATCACAGGGGGCTACGAGCAGTACTTC

v_gene: TRBV7-6
j_gene: TRBJ2-1
abundance: -
d_gene: -
CDR3aa: CASSLGRVNEQFF
CDR3nt: TGTGCCAGCAGCCTCGGGAGAGTGAATGAGCAGTTCTTC

v_gene: TRBV28
j_gene: TRBJ1-2
abundance: -
d_gene: TRBD1
CDR3aa: CASSLLGQGVGGYTF
CDR3nt: TGTGCCAGCAGTTTATTGGGACAGGGGGTAGGCGGCTACACCTTC